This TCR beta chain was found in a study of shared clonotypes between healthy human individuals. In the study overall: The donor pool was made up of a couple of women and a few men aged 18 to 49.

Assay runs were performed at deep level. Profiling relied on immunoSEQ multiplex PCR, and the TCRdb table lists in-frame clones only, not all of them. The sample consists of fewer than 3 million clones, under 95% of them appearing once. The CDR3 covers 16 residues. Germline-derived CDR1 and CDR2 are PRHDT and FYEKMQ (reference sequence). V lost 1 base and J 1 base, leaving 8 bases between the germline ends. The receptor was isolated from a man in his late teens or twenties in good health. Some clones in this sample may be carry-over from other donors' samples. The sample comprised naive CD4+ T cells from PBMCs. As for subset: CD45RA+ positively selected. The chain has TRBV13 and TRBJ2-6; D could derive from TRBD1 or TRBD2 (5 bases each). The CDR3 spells CASSLAGRSGANVLTF. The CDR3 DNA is TGTGCCAGCAGCTTAGCGGGGCGATCTGGGGCCAACGTCCTGACTTTC.